This T cell receptor beta chain comes out of a study of CD8 T cells in ankylosing spondylitis. Note on this clonotype: Its antigen remains unknown.

The CDR3 totals 18 residues. The V gene's germline CDR1 is MDHEN and CDR2 SYDVKM. The V gene lost 5 bases and the J gene lost 3 bases, with 24 bases spanning the gap. Findings and limits, study-wide: The clones that were linked to disease were reported to be significantly enriched in matched synovial fluid samples from ankylosing spondylitis patients. A TCR beta motif of roughly eight highly homologous variants appeared characteristic of ankylosing spondylitis blood. With a CD8+ phenotype, disease-linked clones were relatively rare in peripheral blood.

Preparation of TCR beta libraries was done by quantitative 5'-RACE with molecular barcodes. TCRdb passed the 5' RACE reads through MiXCR, listing each CDR3 protein once. The profile shows 290,000 or so distinct CDR3 sequences, about a fifth of them singletons. The sequence was obtained from a female donor with ankylosing spondylitis or in good health (not recorded which). Sequencing was done on a sample of blood, either unsorted or a sorted T cell fraction (not recorded which). V gene TRBV28 combines with J gene TRBJ2-3, with D perhaps assigned TRBD1 or TRBD2 (5 bases each). The CDR3 coding sequence is TGTGCCAGCAGTCGAGCCCGGCGTGGGGGTTTGAGAACAGATACGCAGTATTTT. Translation: CASSRARRGGLRTDTQYF.